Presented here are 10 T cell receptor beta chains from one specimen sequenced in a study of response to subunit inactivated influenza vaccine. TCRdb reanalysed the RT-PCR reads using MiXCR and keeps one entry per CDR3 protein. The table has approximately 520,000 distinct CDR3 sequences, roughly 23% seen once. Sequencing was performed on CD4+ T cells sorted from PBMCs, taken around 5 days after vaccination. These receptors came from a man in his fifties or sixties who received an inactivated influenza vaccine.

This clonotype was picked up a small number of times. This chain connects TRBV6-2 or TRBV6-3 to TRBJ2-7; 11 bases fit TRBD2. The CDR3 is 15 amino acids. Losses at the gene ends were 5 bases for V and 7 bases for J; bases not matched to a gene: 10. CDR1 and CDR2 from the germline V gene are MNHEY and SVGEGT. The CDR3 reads CASSDYGTSGPEQYF. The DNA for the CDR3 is TGTGCCAGCAGTGACTACGGGACTAGCGGTCCAGAGCAGTACTTC.

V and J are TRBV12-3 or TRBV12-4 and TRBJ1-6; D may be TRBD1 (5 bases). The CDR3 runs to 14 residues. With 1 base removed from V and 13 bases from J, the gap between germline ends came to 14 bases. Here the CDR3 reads CASSLGARATPLHF. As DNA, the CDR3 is TGTGCCAGCAGTTTAGGGGCCAGGGCGACTCCCCTCCACTTT.

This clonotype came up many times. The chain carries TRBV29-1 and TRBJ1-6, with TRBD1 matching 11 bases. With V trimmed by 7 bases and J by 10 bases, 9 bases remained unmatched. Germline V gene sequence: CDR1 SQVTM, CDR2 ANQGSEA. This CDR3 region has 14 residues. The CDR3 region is CSAGTGGIGSPLHF. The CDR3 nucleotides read TGCAGCGCAGGGACAGGGGGGATCGGATCACCCCTCCACTTT.

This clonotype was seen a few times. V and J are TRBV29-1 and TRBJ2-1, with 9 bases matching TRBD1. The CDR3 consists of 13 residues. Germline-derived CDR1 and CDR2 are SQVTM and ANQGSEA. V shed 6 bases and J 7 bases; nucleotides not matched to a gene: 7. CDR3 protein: CSVPDRGGNEQFF. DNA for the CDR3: TGCAGCGTCCCGGACAGGGGCGGTAATGAGCAGTTCTTC.

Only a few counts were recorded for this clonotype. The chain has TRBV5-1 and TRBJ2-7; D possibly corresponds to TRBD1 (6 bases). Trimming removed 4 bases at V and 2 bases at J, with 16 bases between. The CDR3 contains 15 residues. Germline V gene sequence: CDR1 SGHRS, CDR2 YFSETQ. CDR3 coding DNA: TGCGCCAGCAGCCCCGGACAGCTTGTTACCTACGAGCAGTACTTC. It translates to CASSPGQLVTYEQYF.

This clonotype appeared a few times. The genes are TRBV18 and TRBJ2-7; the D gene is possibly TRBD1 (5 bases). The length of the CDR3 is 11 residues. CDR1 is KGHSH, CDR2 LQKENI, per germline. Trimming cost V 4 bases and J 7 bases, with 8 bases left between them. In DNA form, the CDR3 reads TGTGCCAGCTCACTGGACACGGAGCAGTACTTC. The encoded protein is CASSLDTEQYF.

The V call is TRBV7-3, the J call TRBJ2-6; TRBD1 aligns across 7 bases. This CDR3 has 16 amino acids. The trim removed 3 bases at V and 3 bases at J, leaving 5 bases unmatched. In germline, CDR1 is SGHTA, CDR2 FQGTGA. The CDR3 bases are TGTGCCAGCAGCTTCCGACAGGGCGATGGGGCCAACGTCCTGACTTTC. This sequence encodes CASSFRQGDGANVLTF.

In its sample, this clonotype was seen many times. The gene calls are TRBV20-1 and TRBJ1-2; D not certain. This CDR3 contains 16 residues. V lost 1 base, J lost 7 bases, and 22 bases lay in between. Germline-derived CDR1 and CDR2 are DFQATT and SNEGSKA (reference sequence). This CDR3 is CSARVGGGFGIFGYTF. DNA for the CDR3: TGCAGTGCTAGAGTGGGAGGCGGCTTTGGGATTTTTGGCTACACCTTC.

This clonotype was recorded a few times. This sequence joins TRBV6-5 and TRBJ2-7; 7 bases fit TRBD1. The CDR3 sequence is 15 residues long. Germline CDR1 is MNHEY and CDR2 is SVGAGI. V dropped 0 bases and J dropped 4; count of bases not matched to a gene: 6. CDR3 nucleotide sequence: TGTGCCAGCAGTTACTCCGAGGGACAGTCTTACGAGCAGTACTTC. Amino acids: CASSYSEGQSYEQYF.

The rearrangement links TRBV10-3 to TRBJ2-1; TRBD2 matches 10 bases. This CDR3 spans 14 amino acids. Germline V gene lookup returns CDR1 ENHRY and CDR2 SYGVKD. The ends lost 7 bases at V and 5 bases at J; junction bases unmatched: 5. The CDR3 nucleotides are TGTGCCATCAAGGCTAGCGGGGGTAACAATGAGCAGTTCTTC. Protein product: CAIKASGGNNEQFF.